This T cell receptor beta chain was observed in a study of T-cell memory formation after mild COVID-19. Regarding the study as a whole: Contracting clones from day 15 to 85 had balanced CD4/CD8; later expanders favoured CD4+. Still unconfirmed is whether the second-wave clones peaking on day 37 recognized SARS-CoV-2. Some clones that responded were present in memory (sampled pre-infection), which suggests cross-reactive memory joined.

TCR alpha and TCR beta cDNA libraries carrying sample barcodes and UMIs came from 5'RACE with constant-segment primers. TCRdb analysed the 5' RACE reads with MiXCR anew, one entry per CDR3 protein. Of 400,000 to 500,000 distinct CDR3 sequences listed, approximately 25% are singletons. A note on this clonotype: What it binds is not known.

The germline gives CDR1 MNHEY, CDR2 SVGEGT. Trimming removed 8 bases from V and 4 bases from J; junction bases left unmatched: 1. There are 13 residues in the CDR3. The rearrangement joins TRBV6-2 or TRBV6-3 to TRBJ2-2, with TRBD2 identical over 10 bases. The sample comprised PBMCs or a T cell subset sorted from them (not recorded which). This TCR was recovered from an adult woman who had mild COVID-19 (a few samples of this study predate the infection). Cell type and time point are not known. CDR3 sequence (DNA): TGTGCCAGCGGACTAGCGGCCACCGGGGAGCTGTTTTTT. This sequence encodes CASGLAATGELFF.